The 10 T cell receptor beta chains in this list originate from one sample, sequenced in a study of T cells after yellow fever vaccination. Via MiXCR, TCRdb re-called the 5' RACE reads, giving one row per CDR3 protein. The sample lists approximately 550,000 distinct CDR3 sequences, about 19% occurring once. The sample in question was PBMCs, obtained 15 days after the yellow fever booster vaccination. These receptors came from a man younger than 45 who received the YFV17D yellow fever vaccine.

The chain joins TRBV28 to TRBJ2-7, with TRBD2 matching over 14 bases. V trimming: 6 bases; J trimming: 6 bases; junction bases outside the gene matches: 7. CDR1 and CDR2 (germline): MDHEN, SYDVKM. CDR3 length: 15 amino acids. The CDR3 sequence: CASRYPGLAGVEQYF. The CDR3 bases are TGTGCCAGCAGATACCCGGGACTAGCGGGAGTCGAGCAGTACTTC.

The gene calls are TRBV19 and TRBJ2-1, with TRBD1 as a possible D gene (6 bases). The CDR3 runs to 12 residues. Germline V lookup: CDR1 LNHDA, CDR2 SQIVND (reference sequence). V lost 9 bases and J 13 bases, leaving 19 bases between the germline ends. The CDR3: CASTDSLGGQFF. The CDR3 DNA is TGTGCCAGCACGGACAGTCTAGGGGGACAGTTCTTC.

The chain links TRBV15 to TRBJ2-3, with TRBD2 matching 10 bases. This CDR3 has 17 amino acids. The V gene's germline CDR1 is LNHNV and CDR2 YYDKDF (reference sequence). V trimming: 0 bases; J trimming: 2 bases; junction bases outside the gene matches: 5. The CDR3, as DNA: TGTGCCACCAGCAGAGATCCGCTAGCGGGAGCCACAGATACGCAGTATTTT. As protein: CATSRDPLAGATDTQYF.

The chain links TRBV21-1 to TRBJ2-3. TRBV21-1 is a pseudogene locus. CDR3 length: 15 amino acids. CDR3 bases: TGTGCCAGCAGCCACACCAGAGGTGGCGCAGATACGCAGTATTTT. Translated, it gives CASSHTRGGADTQYF.

This clonotype was found a few times. The chain is built from TRBV27 and TRBJ2-7; D gene ambiguous. CDR1 is MNHEY, CDR2 SMNVEV, per germline (reference sequence). CDR3 length equals 13 residues. Deletions cut 3 bases from V and 3 bases from J, with 9 bases between. The CDR3 DNA is TGTGCCAGCAGTTTCCGACCGATCTACGAGCAGTACTTC. It codes for CASSFRPIYEQYF.

The chain couples TRBV4-3 to TRBJ2-1; 7 nucleotides match TRBD2. There are 15 residues in the CDR3. Germline V gene data show CDR1 as LGHNA and CDR2 as YSLEER. The V segment lost 2 bases and the J segment 4 bases; nucleotides outside the gene matches: 5. CDR3 loop: CASSQMAGEYNEQFF. CDR3 in DNA: TGCGCCAGCAGCCAAATGGCGGGGGAGTACAATGAGCAGTTCTTC.

The DNA of the CDR3 is TGTGCCAGCACAGTAGGGGCCCTCTCCTACGAGCAGTACTTC. This encodes CASTVGALSYEQYF. The gene calls are TRBV2 and TRBJ2-7; tentative D call: TRBD1 (5 bases). CDR1 is SNHLY, CDR2 FYNNEI, per germline. Trimming removed 7 bases at V and 0 bases at J, with 13 bases between. The CDR3 has 14 residues.

The rearrangement links TRBV6-1 to TRBJ1-5, with unresolved D. CDR1 and CDR2 from the germline V gene are MNHNS and SASEGT. Trimming left V 5 bases short and J 6 bases short, with 11 bases between. The CDR3 covers 13 residues. The CDR3 region is CASSHHSSQPQHF. Here the CDR3 DNA reads TGTGCCAGCAGTCATCACAGCTCTCAGCCCCAGCATTTT.

This sequence joins TRBV4-3 and TRBJ2-3; TRBD2 might be the D (5 bases). Germline assignment: CDR1 LGHNA and CDR2 YSLEER. With 2 bases removed from V and 3 bases from J, the gap between germline ends came to 12 bases. The CDR3 spans 15 residues. The DNA of the CDR3 is TGCGCCAGCAGCCAACTAAGGGAGTGGACAGATACGCAGTATTTT. Translation gives CASSQLREWTDTQYF.

The V gene is TRBV5-8, the J gene TRBJ1-5; D perhaps matches TRBD1 (5 bases). The CDR3 spans 14 residues. Germline V lookup: CDR1 SGHTS, CDR2 YDEGEE. Trimming cost V 0 bases and J 6 bases, with 10 bases left between them. The CDR3 sequence is CASSLVQGSQPQHF. The DNA of the CDR3 is TGTGCCAGCAGCTTGGTCCAGGGCAGTCAGCCCCAGCATTTT.